The clone carrying this TCR beta chain was observed at least ten times. TCRdb used MiXCR to reprocess the 5' RACE reads, holding one entry per CDR3 protein. The profile covers roughly 260,000 distinct CDR3 sequences, with 20% appearing a single time and around 7.8% taken by the ten largest. These data are taken from a study of CD8 T cells in ankylosing spondylitis. V was cut by 2 bases and J by 5 bases, with 16 bases left in between. CDR3 size: 16 residues. Per the germline V gene, CDR1 is SGHRS and CDR2 is YFSETQ. The specimen was blood, either unsorted or a sorted T cell fraction (not recorded which). The source of this sequence is a male donor with ankylosing spondylitis or in good health (not recorded which). The chain carries TRBV5-1 and TRBJ2-2; either TRBD1 or TRBD2 may supply D (5 bases each). CDR3 protein: CASSLLGTGQTGELFF. Here the CDR3 DNA reads TGCGCCAGCAGCTTACTAGGGACCGGGCAAACCGGGGAGCTGTTTTTT.